This section outlines one T cell receptor beta chain sequence together with its context. Its antigen is not known. It may be a read error: a sequence one base away is much more abundant. Healthy individuals of Caucasian origin from Russia, aged about 6 to 95, served as donors. CDR1 is ENHRY and CDR2 is SYGVKD in the germline V gene. The length of the CDR3 is 15 residues. This sample stems from a study of blood T cells in healthy people across ages. The study's findings and limits: Among long-lived donors, naive CD4+ cells were more numerous and diversity higher than in aged donors.

Sample-barcoded 5' priming and a J-beta primer mix drove a second PCR of 7 to 11 cycles. Through a template-switch adaptor with 12 random nucleotides, each cDNA molecule received a tag. TCRdb independently ran MiXCR on the 5' RACE reads; one entry per CDR3 protein. The sample has fewer than 2,000,000 distinct CDR3 sequences, roughly a third seen once. The rearrangement joins TRBV10-3 to TRBJ2-7; TRBD2 matches 9 bases. This TCR was recovered from a woman aged 25 to 39 in good health. The material sequenced was blood. CDR3 DNA sequence: TGTGCCACCAGTGACCAGGGCCTAGGACTAGCGATGGAGTACTTC. Encoded protein: CATSDQGLGLAMEYF.